The clone carrying this TCR beta chain has a count of ten or more. What it recognizes is unknown. iRepertoire HTBI primers and Arm-PCR of CDR3 regions built TCR beta libraries. TCRdb reprocessed the multiplex PCR reads via MiXCR and lists one record per CDR3 protein. The table has about 450,000 distinct CDR3 sequences, about a sixth seen once. This record comes from a study of regulatory T cells in long-lasting Graves disease. Study-wide results and limits: Persistent disease exhibited a predilection for TRBV28, TRBJ1-2 and TRBJ2-5.

CDR3 length: 12 amino acids. Trimming pared 6 bases from V and 15 bases from J, leaving 18 bases between. Germline loops: CDR1 PRHDT, CDR2 FYEKMQ (reference sequence). Stated time point: newly diagnosed GD, antithyroid drugs for less than 3 months. Researchers made the TCR library from RNA that was extracted from PBMCs. One endocrinology department in Xi'an, China, was where patients came from. The sample also formed part of further work on T cells in Graves' hyperthyroidism and ophthalmopathy.

Here the sequenced sample was peripheral blood mononuclear cells (PBMCs), taken at new diagnosis, from a patient treated with antithyroid drugs. The rearrangement joins TRBV13 to TRBJ2-1; D remains ambiguous. This clonotype originated in a young woman with Graves disease. The chain's CDR3 is CASRHTLDPWFF. The CDR3 DNA sequence: TGTGCCAGCAGACACACCCTGGACCCATGGTTCTTC.